This TCR beta chain stems from a study of molecular identifiers for immune sequencing clone quantification. The study, taken as a whole, reports: Detection of one spiked Jurkat cell's TCR RNA reportedly worked in more than 850,000 naive cells.

As concerns this clonotype: Its matching antigen is unknown.

TCRdb re-called the PCR reads through MiXCR, storing one row per CDR3 protein. Of over 600,000 distinct CDR3 sequences detected, about 20% appear once; the ten largest clones hold approximately 0.9%. Trimming shortened V by 10 bases and J by 3 bases, and 2 bases separated the two germline ends. Germline V lookup: CDR1 KGHDR, CDR2 SFDVKD. There are 9 residues in the CDR3. The chain links TRBV24-1 to TRBJ2-5; D unclear. The sequencing sample was made of naive CD8+ T cells from blood, with Jurkat cell RNA spiked in. Subset: FACS-sorted CD8+CD4-CCR7+CD45RA+ naive T cells. This clonotype was sampled from a human donor in good health. Some libraries in this study had Jurkat cell RNA spiked in. The CDR3, as DNA: TGTGCCACAGAAGAGACCCAGTACTTC. Translated, it gives CATEETQYF.